This T cell receptor beta chain emerged from a study of technical replicates of blood from a handful of donors. The CDR3 has 13 residues. The V end was cut by 3 bases, the J end by 2 bases, with 7 bases between. CDR1 is SEHNR and CDR2 is FQNEAQ in the germline V gene (reference sequence). This table comes from immunoSEQ multiplex PCR, and its TCRdb copy is limited to in-frame clones, with some not included. The sample includes about 66,000 clones, 95% to 97% of them seen just once. The sequencing input was T cells isolated from PBMCs. The receptor comes from a human donor in good health. The chain couples TRBV7-9 to TRBJ2-5; D might be TRBD2 (5 bases). The CDR3 region is CASSFDYQETQYF. For the CDR3, the DNA is TGTGCCAGCAGCTTCGACTATCAAGAGACCCAGTACTTC.